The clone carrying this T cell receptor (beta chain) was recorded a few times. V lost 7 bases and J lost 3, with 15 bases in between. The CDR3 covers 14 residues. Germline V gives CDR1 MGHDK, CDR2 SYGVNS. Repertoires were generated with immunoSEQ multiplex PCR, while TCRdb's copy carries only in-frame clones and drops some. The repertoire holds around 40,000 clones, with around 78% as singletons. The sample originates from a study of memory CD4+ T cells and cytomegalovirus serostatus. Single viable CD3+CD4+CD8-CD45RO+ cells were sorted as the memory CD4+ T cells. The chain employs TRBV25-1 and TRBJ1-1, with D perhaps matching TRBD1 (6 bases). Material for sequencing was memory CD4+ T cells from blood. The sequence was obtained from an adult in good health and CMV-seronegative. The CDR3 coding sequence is TGTGCCAGCATGGCCCCCTCAGGGGACACTGAAGCTTTCTTT. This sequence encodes CASMAPSGDTEAFF.